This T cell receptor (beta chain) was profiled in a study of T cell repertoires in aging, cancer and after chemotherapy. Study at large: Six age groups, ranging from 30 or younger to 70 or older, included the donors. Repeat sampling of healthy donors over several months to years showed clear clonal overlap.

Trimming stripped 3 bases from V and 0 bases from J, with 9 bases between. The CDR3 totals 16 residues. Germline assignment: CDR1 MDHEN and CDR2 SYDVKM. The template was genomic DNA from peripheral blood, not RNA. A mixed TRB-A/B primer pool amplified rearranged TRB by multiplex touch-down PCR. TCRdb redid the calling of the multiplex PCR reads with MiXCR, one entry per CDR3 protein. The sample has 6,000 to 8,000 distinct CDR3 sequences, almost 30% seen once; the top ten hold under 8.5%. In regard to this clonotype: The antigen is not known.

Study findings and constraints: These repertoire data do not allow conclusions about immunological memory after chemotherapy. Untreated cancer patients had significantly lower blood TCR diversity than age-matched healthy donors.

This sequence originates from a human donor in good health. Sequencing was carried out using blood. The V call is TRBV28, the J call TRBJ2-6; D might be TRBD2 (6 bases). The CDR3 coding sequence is TGTGCCAGCAGTTTCGGGAGCTTCTCTGGGGCCAACGTCCTGACTTTC. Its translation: CASSFGSFSGANVLTF.